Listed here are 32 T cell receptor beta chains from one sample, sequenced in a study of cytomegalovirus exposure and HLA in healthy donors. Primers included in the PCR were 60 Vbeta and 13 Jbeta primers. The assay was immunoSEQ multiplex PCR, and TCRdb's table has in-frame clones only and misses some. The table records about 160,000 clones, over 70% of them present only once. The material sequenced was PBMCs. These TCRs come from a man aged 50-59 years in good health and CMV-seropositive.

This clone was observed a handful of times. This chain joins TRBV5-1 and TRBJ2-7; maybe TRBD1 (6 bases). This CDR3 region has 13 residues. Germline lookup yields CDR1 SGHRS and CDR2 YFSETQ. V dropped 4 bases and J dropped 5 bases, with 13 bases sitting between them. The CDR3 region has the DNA TGCGCCAGCAGCCCGCAGGGGAGCAACGAGCAGTACTTC. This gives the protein CASSPQGSNEQYF.

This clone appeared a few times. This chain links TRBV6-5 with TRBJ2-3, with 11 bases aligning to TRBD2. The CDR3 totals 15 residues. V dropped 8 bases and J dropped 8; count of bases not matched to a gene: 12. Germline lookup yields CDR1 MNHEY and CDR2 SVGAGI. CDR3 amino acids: CASQSSGGLIGTQYF. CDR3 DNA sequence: TGTGCCAGCCAGTCTAGCGGGGGGTTAATAGGTACGCAGTATTTT.

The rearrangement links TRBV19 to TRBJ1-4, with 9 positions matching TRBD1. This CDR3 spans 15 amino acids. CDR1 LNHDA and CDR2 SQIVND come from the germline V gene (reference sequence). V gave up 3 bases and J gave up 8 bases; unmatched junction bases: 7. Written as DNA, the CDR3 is TGTGCCAGTAGTATGGGGACAGGGAATGGAGAAAAACTGTTTTTT. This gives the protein CASSMGTGNGEKLFF.

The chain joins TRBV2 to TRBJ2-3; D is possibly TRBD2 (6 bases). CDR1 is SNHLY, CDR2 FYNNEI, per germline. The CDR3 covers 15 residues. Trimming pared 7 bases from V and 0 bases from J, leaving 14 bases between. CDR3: CASNGRGRSTDTQYF. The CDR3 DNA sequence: TGTGCCAGCAACGGGCGGGGCAGAAGCACAGATACGCAGTATTTT.

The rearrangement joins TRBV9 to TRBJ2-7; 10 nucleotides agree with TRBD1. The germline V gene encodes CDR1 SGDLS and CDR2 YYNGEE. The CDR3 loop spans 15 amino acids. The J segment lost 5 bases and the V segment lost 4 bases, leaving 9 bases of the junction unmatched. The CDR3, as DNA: TGTGCCAGCAGCTCTCCAGAGACAGGGGGCGACGAGCAGTACTTC. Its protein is CASSSPETGGDEQYF.

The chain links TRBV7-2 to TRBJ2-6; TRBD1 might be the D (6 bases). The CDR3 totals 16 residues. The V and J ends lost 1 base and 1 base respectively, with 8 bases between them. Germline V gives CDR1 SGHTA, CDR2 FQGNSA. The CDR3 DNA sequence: TGTGCCAGCAGCTTAGAAACAGGGTCTGGGGCCAACGTCCTGACTTTC. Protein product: CASSLETGSGANVLTF.

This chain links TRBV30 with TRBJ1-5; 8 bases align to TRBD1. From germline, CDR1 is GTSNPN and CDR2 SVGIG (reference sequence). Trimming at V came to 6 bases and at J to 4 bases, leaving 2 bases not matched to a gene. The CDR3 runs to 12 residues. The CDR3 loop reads CACDRGNQPQHF. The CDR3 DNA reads TGTGCCTGTGACAGGGGTAATCAGCCCCAGCATTTT.

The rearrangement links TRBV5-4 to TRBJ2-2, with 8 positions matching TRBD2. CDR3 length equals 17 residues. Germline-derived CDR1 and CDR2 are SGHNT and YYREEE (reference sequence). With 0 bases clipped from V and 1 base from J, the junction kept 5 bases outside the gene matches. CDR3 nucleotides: TGTGCCAGCAGCTTGGCCCGGGGGGGCCGGAACACCGGGGAGCTGTTTTTT. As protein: CASSLARGGRNTGELFF. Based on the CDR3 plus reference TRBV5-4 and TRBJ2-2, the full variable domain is ETGVTQSPTHLIKTRGQQVTLRCSSQSGHNTVSWYQQALGQGPQFIFQYYREEENGRGNFPPRFSGLQFPNYSSELNVNALELDDSALYLCASSLARGGRNTGELFFGEGSRLTVL.

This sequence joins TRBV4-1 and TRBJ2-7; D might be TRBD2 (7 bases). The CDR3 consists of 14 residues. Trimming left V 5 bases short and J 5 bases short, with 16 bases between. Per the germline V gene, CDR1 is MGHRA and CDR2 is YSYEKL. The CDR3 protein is CASSSRGGSNEQYF. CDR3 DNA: TGCGCCAGCAGCTCAAGGGGGGGGTCAAACGAGCAGTACTTC.

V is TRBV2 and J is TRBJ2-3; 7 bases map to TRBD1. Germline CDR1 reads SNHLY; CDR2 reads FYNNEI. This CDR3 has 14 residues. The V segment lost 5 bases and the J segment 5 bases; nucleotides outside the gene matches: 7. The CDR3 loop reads CASSLQGLGDTQYF. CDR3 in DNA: TGTGCCAGCAGTCTACAGGGGCTGGGAGATACGCAGTATTTT.

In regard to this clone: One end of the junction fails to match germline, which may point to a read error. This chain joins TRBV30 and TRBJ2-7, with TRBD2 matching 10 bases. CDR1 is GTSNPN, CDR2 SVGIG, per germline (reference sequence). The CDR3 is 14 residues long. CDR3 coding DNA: TGTGCCTGGAGTCCCCCGCCTATGGGGCTAGCGGGGGTTTTC. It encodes CAWSPPPMGLAGVF.

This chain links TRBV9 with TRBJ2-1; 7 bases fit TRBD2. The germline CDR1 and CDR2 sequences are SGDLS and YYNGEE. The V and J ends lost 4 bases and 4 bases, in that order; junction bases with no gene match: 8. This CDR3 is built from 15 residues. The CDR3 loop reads CASSRSSGVYNEQFF. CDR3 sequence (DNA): TGTGCCAGCAGCAGATCTAGCGGAGTTTACAATGAGCAGTTCTTC.

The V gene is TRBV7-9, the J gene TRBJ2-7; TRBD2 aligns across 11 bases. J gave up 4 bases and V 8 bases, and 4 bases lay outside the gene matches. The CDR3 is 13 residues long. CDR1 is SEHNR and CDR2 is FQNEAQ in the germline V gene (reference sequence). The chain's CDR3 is CASQTSGGYEQYF. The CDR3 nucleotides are TGTGCCAGCCAAACTAGCGGGGGATACGAGCAGTACTTC.

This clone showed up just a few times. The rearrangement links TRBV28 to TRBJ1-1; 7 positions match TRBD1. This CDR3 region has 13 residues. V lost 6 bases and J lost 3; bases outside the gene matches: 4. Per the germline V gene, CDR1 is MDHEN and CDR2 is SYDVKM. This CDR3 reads CASSTGVYTEAFF. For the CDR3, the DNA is TGTGCCAGCAGCACAGGGGTTTACACTGAAGCTTTCTTT.

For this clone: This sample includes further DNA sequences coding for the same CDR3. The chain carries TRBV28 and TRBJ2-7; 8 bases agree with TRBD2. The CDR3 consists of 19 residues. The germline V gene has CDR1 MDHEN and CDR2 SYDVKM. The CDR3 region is CAASSFGDIGGGSSYEQYF. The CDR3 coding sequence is TGTGCTGCCAGCAGTTTCGGGGATATCGGCGGGGGGAGCTCCTACGAGCAGTACTTC.

Written as DNA, the CDR3 is TGTGCCAGCAGTGAGACAGGGCCCTATAGCAATCAGCCCCAGCATTTT. It translates to CASSETGPYSNQPQHF. The chain links TRBV6-1 to TRBJ1-5; 7 bases are a match to TRBD1. The CDR3 has 16 residues. The V and J ends lost 3 bases and 0 bases, in that order; junction bases with no gene match: 5. Germline V gene data show CDR1 as MNHNS and CDR2 as SASEGT.

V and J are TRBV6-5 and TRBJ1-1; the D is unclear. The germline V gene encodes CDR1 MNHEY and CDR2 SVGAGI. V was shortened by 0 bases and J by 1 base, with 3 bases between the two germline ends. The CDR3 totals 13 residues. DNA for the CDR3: TGTGCCAGCAGTTACTCGGCGAACACTGAAGCTTTCTTT. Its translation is CASSYSANTEAFF.

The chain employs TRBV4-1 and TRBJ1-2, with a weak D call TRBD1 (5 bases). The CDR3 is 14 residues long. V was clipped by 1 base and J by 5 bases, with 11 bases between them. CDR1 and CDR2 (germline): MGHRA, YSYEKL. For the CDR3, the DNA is TGCGCCAGCAGCCAAGGCGGGACTCCATATGGCTACACCTTC. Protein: CASSQGGTPYGYTF.

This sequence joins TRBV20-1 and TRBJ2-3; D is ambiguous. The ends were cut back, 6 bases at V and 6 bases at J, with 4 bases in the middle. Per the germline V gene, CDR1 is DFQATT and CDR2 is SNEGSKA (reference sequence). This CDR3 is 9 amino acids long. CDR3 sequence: CSAADTQYF. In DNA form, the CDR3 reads TGCAGTGCAGCCGATACGCAGTATTTT.

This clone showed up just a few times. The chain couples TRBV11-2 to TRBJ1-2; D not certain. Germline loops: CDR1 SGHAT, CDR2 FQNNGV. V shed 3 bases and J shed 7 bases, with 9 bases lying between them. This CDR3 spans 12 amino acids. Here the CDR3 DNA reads TGTGCCAGCAGCTTGCTTCCGGGTGGCTACACCTTC. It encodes CASSLLPGGYTF. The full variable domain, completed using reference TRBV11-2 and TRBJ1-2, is EAGVAQSPRYKIIEKRQSVAFWCNPISGHATLYWYQQILGQGPKLLIQFQNNGVVDDSQLPKDRFSAERLKGVDSTLKIQPAKLEDSAVYLCASSLLPGGYTFGSGTRLTVV.

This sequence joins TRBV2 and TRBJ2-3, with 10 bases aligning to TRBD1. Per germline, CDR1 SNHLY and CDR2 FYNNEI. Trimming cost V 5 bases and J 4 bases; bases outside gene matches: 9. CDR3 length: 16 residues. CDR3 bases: TGTGCCAGCAGTTCCCGGACAGGGGGAGGTGCAGATACGCAGTATTTT. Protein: CASSSRTGGGADTQYF.

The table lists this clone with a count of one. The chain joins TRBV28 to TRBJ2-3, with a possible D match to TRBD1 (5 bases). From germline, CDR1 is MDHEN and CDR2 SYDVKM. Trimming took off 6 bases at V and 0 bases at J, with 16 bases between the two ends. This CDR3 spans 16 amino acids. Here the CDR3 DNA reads TGTGCCAGCAGACAGGACCCCTTCCCTAGCACAGATACGCAGTATTTT. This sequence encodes CASRQDPFPSTDTQYF.

The CDR3 here is CASSSLAGVSTDTQYF. CDR3 nucleotide sequence: TGTGCCAGCAGTTCCCTGGCGGGAGTGAGCACAGATACGCAGTATTTT. The V call is TRBV6-5, the J call TRBJ2-3, with 7 positions matching TRBD2. CDR1 MNHEY and CDR2 SVGAGI come from the germline V gene. This CDR3 contains 16 residues. Trimming removed 4 bases from V and 0 bases from J; junction bases left unmatched: 7.

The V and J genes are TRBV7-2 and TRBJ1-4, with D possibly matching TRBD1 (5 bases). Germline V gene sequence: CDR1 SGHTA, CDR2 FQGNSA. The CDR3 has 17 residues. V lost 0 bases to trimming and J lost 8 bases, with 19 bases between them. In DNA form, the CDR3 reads TGTGCCAGCAGCTTAGCGCGGGGCACTCCTAAGGGGGAAAAACTGTTTTTT. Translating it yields CASSLARGTPKGEKLFF.

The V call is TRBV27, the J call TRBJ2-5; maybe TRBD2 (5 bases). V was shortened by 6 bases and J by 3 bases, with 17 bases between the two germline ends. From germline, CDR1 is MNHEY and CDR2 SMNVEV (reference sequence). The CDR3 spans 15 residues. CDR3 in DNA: TGTGCCAGCAGGCTAGAGGGCCCGAAGGAAGAGACCCAGTACTTC. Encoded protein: CASRLEGPKEETQYF.

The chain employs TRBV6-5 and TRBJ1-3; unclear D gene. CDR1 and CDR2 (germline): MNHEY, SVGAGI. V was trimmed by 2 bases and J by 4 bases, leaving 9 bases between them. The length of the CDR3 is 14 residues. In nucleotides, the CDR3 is TGTGCCAGCAGTTACACCCCCGAGGGAAACACCATATATTTT. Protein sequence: CASSYTPEGNTIYF.

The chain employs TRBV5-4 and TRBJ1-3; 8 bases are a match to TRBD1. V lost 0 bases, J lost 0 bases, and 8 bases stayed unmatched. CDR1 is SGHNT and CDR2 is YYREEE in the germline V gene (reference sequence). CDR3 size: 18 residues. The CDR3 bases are TGTGCCAGCAGCTTGGGGGGAGGGACAGGCTCCTCTGGAAACACCATATATTTT. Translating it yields CASSLGGGTGSSGNTIYF.

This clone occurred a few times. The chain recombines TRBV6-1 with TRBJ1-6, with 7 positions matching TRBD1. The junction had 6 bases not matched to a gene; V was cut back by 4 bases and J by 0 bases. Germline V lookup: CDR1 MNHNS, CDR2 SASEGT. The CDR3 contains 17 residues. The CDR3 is CASSGSRTGSYNSPLHF. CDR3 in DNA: TGTGCCAGCAGTGGAAGCCGGACAGGCTCCTATAATTCACCCCTCCACTTT.

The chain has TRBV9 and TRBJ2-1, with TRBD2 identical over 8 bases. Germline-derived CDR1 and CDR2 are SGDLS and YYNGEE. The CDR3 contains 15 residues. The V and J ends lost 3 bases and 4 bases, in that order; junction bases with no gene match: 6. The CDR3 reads CASSETSAPYNEQFF. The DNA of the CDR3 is TGTGCCAGCAGCGAGACTAGCGCCCCATACAATGAGCAGTTCTTC.

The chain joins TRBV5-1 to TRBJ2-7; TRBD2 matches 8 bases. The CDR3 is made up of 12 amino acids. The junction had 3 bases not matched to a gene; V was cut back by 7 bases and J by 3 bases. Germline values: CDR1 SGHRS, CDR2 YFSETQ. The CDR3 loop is CASREGHYEQYF. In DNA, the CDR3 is TGCGCCAGCCGGGAGGGCCACTACGAGCAGTACTTC.

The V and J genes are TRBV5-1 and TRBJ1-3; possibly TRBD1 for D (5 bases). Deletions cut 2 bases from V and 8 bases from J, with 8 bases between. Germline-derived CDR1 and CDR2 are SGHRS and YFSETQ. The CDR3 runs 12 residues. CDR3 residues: CASSFPGDTIYF. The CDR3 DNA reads TGCGCCAGCAGCTTTCCGGGGGACACCATATATTTT.

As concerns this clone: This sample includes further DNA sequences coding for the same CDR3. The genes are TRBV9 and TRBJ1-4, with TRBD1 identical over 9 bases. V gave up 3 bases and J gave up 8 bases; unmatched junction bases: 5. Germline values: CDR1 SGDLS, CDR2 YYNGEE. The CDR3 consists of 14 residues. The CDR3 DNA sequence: TGTGCCAGCAGCGCCAGACAGGGGGGGGAAAAACTGTTTTTT. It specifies CASSARQGGEKLFF.